The 5 T cell receptor beta chains listed next were all sequenced from one sample in a study of shared clonotypes between healthy human individuals. The protocol was immunoSEQ multiplex PCR, while the TCRdb copy is restricted to in-frame clones and leaves out a portion. The data contain approximately 470,000 clones, roughly 80% of them singletons. The sample consisted of PBMCs. These receptors all come from a woman aged 40 to 50 in good health. Some clones in this sample may be carry-over from other donors' samples.

The chain joins TRBV5-4 to TRBJ2-7, with D tentatively TRBD1 (6 bases). The germline V gene has CDR1 SGHNT and CDR2 YYREEE (reference sequence). The CDR3 spans 13 residues. The V and J ends lost 4 bases and 3 bases respectively, with 11 bases between them. For the CDR3, the DNA is TGTGCCAGCAGCGGGACATCGAGCTACGAGCAGTACTTC. Amino acids: CASSGTSSYEQYF.

The genes are TRBV27 and TRBJ1-2; TRBD1 agrees at 8 bases. This CDR3 comprises 13 residues. V shed 2 bases, J shed 6 bases, and the junction held 2 bases outside the gene matches. The germline V gene has CDR1 MNHEY and CDR2 SMNVEV (reference sequence). CDR3 protein: CASSLGQGNGYTF. The CDR3 bases are TGTGCCAGCAGTTTAGGACAGGGTAATGGCTACACCTTC.

Only one count was recorded for this clone. The chain links TRBV11-2 to TRBJ2-2; D is undetermined. V shed 3 bases and J shed 2 bases, with 13 bases lying between them. Germline V gene data show CDR1 as SGHAT and CDR2 as FQNNGV. CDR3 length: 16 residues. Here the CDR3 reads CASSFPIVGNTGELFF. CDR3 coding DNA: TGTGCCAGCAGCTTCCCCATCGTGGGCAACACCGGGGAGCTGTTTTTT.

The V and J genes are TRBV5-1 and TRBJ1-2; 9 nucleotides align to TRBD1. V lost 4 bases to trimming and J lost 4 bases; unmatched junction nucleotides: 11. CDR3 length: 16 residues. Germline V gene sequence: CDR1 SGHRS, CDR2 YFSETQ. In DNA form, the CDR3 reads TGCGCCAGCAGCGTGGGCACAGGGGGCTCTGGCTATGGCTACACCTTC. This translates into CASSVGTGGSGYGYTF.

The genes are TRBV28 and TRBJ2-3; TRBD2 matches 9 bases. With V trimmed by 5 bases and J by 2 bases, 5 bases remained unmatched. Germline V CDR1 and CDR2: MDHEN, SYDVKM. There are 15 residues in the CDR3. CDR3: CASSGPGLATDTQYF. In nucleotides, the CDR3 is TGTGCCAGCAGTGGTCCGGGACTAGCCACAGATACGCAGTATTTT.